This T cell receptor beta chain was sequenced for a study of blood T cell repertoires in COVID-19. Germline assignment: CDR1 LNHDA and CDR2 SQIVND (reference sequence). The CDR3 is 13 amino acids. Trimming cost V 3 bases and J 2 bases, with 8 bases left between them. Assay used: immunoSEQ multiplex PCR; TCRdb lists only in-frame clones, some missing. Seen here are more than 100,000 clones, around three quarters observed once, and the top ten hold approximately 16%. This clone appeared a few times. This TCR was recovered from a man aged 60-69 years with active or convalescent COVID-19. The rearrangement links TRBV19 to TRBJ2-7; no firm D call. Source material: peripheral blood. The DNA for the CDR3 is TGTGCCAGTAGTATGGCATCTCCCTACGAGCAGTACTTC. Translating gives CASSMASPYEQYF.